This paragraph covers one T cell receptor beta chain sequence. This clone's antigen is unknown. There are no base qualities to consult, and no much larger clone falls within one base. To demonstrate the VDJtools post-analysis software, TCR beta repertoires were profiled from the peripheral blood of more than ten young patients with multiple sclerosis. The multiple sclerosis patients were children and adolescents ranging in age from roughly 6 to 15 years. The data are from a study of post-analysis software for immune sequencing data (dated by TCRdb to the mid-2010s). Regarding the study in general: Relapsing-remitting, secondary progressive and progressive-relapsing multiple sclerosis were recorded as disease courses, and subtype annotation was lacking for some patients. Patient repertoires were compared against roughly 10 previously published healthy control repertoires from donors aged about 6 to 26 years. A subset of samples was prepared in parallel using single-end sample barcoding, then pooled and co-amplified after Illumina adapter ligation.

Results and caveats for the whole study, not just this receptor: When samples were clustered directly using the F measure, samples prepared in the same batch co-clustered strongly, which prompted a batch-effect correction. Compared with controls, multiple sclerosis patients had significantly lower normalized Chao1 diversity, a finding suggesting substantial peripheral T-cell clonal expansion. The multiple sclerosis patient group was slightly younger than the control group.

Library method: PCR. Sequencing was carried out with an Illumina HiSeq 2500. Unique molecular identifiers were incorporated into TCR beta cDNA libraries to reduce PCR and sequencing biases. Approximately 500,000 cDNA molecules were obtained per 1 to 10 million input T cells, so each molecule approximated one T cell. The patient libraries were prepared and sequenced with the same protocol used for the earlier healthy control dataset. Within a given batch, samples were prepared together, multiplexed and sequenced on the same HiSeq lane. The authors' analysis ran thus. Raw barcoded reads were processed with MIGEC, and single-read molecular identifier groups were discarded before consensus assembly and CDR3 extraction. Clonotype tables were post-analysed with VDJtools, normalizing diversity by down-sampling all datasets to the smallest sample size. To correct batch-related cross-sample contamination, repertoire overlap clustering matched CDR3 amino acid sequences but not nucleotide sequences. TCRdb redid the processing of the public reads, applying fastp at Q25 and MiXCR, and retained in-frame beta chains. Entries are consolidated by CDR3 protein sequence, retaining the most common genes and DNA. These V and J calls derive from TCRdb rather than the authors' analysis. A total of hundreds of thousands of distinct CDR3 sequences appear in this sample, around 50% of them only once. Over 4% of the sample rests with the top ten.

The TCR was taken from a girl aged 10-17 years with multiple sclerosis. Sequencing used blood.

The sequence in DNA is TGCGCCAGTAGCCCACGCCAGCACGGGGAGACCCAGTACTTC. It encodes CASSPRQHGETQYF. In this chain, TRBV5-1 is recombined with TRBJ2-5, with the D gene call left open. The germline V gene provides CDR1 SGHRS and CDR2 YFSETQ. V is cut by 8 bases and J by 5 bases, and the space between the germline ends is 19 bases. The cysteine opens and the phenylalanine closes a CDR3 of 14 amino acids. CDR3 DNA is the only sequence kept; it has 42 bases, read in frame from the first base.